A selection of T cell receptor beta chains follows, all from one sample in a study of shared clonotypes between healthy human individuals. Using immunoSEQ multiplex PCR, the repertoire was profiled, and TCRdb retains in-frame clones only, with some absent. The top ten clones hold under 0.45% of a sample with 2.3 million or so clones, roughly 93% of them seen once. The sample was naive CD4+ T cells from PBMCs. These receptors were obtained from a man between 18 and 35 years old in good health. Some clones in this sample may be carry-over from other donors' samples. Each CDR3 is given with its conserved first and last residue. The D gene is left open where the match is weak. Clone size is stated in some rows and not others, as once, few, many or a class when expanded.

v_call,d_call,clone_size,j_call,cdr3_aa,cdr3_nt
TRBV6-6,NA,NA,TRBJ2-1,CASSQRIVTYNEQFF,TGTGCCAGCAGTCAGCGGATCGTTACCTACAATGAGCAGTTCTTC
TRBV7-6,NA,NA,TRBJ1-4,CASSLGGREKLFF,TGTGCCAGCAGCTTAGGAGGGAGGGAAAAACTGTTTTTT
TRBV7-9,NA,NA,TRBJ1-2,CASSSEGRPNYGYTF,TGTGCCAGCAGCTCAGAGGGGAGACCTAACTATGGCTACACCTTC
TRBV7-9,NA,NA,TRBJ2-3,CASSPDLIAQYF,TGTGCCAGCAGCCCAGACCTCATAGCGCAGTATTTT
TRBV27,NA,NA,TRBJ1-2,CASRKGIQGHYGYTF,TGTGCCAGCAGAAAGGGGATTCAGGGGCACTATGGCTACACCTTC
TRBV4-2,TRBD1,NA,TRBJ1-6,CASSQRTGDSPLHF,TGTGCCAGCAGCCAGCGGACAGGGGATTCACCCCTCCACTTT
TRBV2,NA,NA,TRBJ2-1,CASSGETVGANEQFF,TGTGCCAGCAGTGGAGAGACTGTGGGCGCCAATGAGCAGTTCTTC
TRBV11-3,TRBD1,NA,TRBJ2-7,CASSLGTSRGLGEQYF,TGTGCCAGCAGCTTGGGAACGTCAAGGGGGCTCGGCGAGCAGTACTTC
TRBV5-1,NA,NA,TRBJ2-2,CASSPRDRRTSGNTGELFF,TGCGCCAGCAGCCCCCGGGACAGACGAACTAGCGGTAACACCGGGGAGCTGTTTTTT
TRBV28,NA,NA,TRBJ1-1,CASRLSGPEAFF,TGTGCCAGCAGATTATCAGGGCCTGAAGCTTTCTTT
TRBV6-6,NA,NA,TRBJ1-2,CASSTRKATNYGYTF,TGTGCCAGCAGCACTAGGAAGGCCACGAACTATGGCTACACCTTC
TRBV28,TRBD1,NA,TRBJ2-7,CASSWGTGQYF,TGTGCCAGCAGTTGGGGGACAGGGCAGTACTTC
TRBV11-3,NA,NA,TRBJ2-1,CASSPGADSYNEQFF,TGTGCCAGCAGCCCAGGGGCGGACTCCTACAATGAGCAGTTCTTC
TRBV19,NA,NA,TRBJ1-1,CASSLPHRVNTEAFF,TGTGCCAGTAGTCTCCCGCACAGGGTGAACACTGAAGCTTTCTTT
TRBV5-1,TRBD1,NA,TRBJ1-3,CASSPNPGQGERSSGNTIYF,TGCGCCAGCAGCCCAAACCCGGGACAGGGGGAAAGAAGCTCTGGAAACACCATATATTTT
TRBV28,NA,NA,TRBJ2-7,CASSPITVVPYEQYF,TGTGCCAGCAGTCCTATTACCGTTGTCCCCTACGAGCAGTACTTC
TRBV30,NA,NA,TRBJ2-2,CAWSPKGGDRYFSGELFF,TGTGCCTGGAGCCCGAAAGGAGGGGACCGATATTTTTCCGGGGAGCTGTTTTTT
TRBV11-1,TRBD1,NA,TRBJ2-7,CASSLAGGIYEQYF,TGTGCCAGCAGCTTGGCAGGGGGAATCTACGAGCAGTACTTC
TRBV4-2,NA,NA,TRBJ2-7,CASSQDILSEQYF,TGTGCCAGCAGCCAAGATATTCTCTCCGAGCAGTACTTC
TRBV5-5,NA,NA,TRBJ2-2,CASSLAGLTGELFF,TGTGCCAGCAGCTTGGCGGGACTCACCGGGGAGCTGTTTTTT
TRBV7-9,NA,few,TRBJ2-7,CASSTGPYEQYF,TGTGCCAGCAGCACGGGACCCTACGAGCAGTACTTC
TRBV28,TRBD1,NA,TRBJ1-5,CAVAPDRASNQPQHF,TGTGCCGTCGCTCCTGACAGGGCTAGCAATCAGCCCCAGCATTTT
TRBV5-1,TRBD2,NA,TRBJ2-5,CASKATSMETQYF,TGCGCCAGCAAGGCGACTAGCATGGAGACCCAGTACTTC
TRBV27,NA,NA,TRBJ2-2,CASSLGLGPGELFF,TGTGCCAGCAGTTTAGGGTTGGGGCCCGGGGAGCTGTTTTTT
TRBV7-9,TRBD1,NA,TRBJ2-3,CASSSRTGTLTDTQYF,TGTGCCAGCAGCTCGAGGACAGGCACACTCACAGATACGCAGTATTTT
TRBV5-1,NA,NA,TRBJ2-5,CASRGLANQETQYF,TGCGCCAGCAGAGGTTTGGCGAACCAAGAGACCCAGTACTTC
TRBV5-5,TRBD1,NA,TRBJ2-7,CASRNPGQGGPEQYF,TGTGCCAGCAGAAATCCGGGACAGGGCGGTCCCGAGCAGTACTTC
TRBV5-4,TRBD1,NA,TRBJ2-7,CASSPGQGLTYEQYF,TGTGCCAGCAGCCCGGGACAGGGGTTAACCTACGAGCAGTACTTC
TRBV28,NA,NA,TRBJ1-2,CASLGGFVGYTF,TGTGCCAGCCTTGGGGGGTTTGTTGGCTACACCTTC
TRBV28,NA,NA,TRBJ1-3,CASSLSRGGRNTIYF,TGTGCCAGCAGTTTAAGCCGGGGGGGACGAAACACCATATATTTT
TRBV28,TRBD2,NA,TRBJ2-3,CASSPIPGLAGGSTDTQYF,TGTGCCAGCAGTCCAATACCGGGACTAGCGGGAGGGAGCACAGATACGCAGTATTTT
TRBV2,NA,NA,TRBJ1-5,CASRASNQPQHF,TGTGCCAGCAGGGCCAGCAATCAGCCCCAGCATTTT
TRBV5-1,NA,NA,TRBJ2-7,CASSLAIRSYEQYF,TGCGCCAGCAGCTTGGCCATTAGGAGCTACGAGCAGTACTTC
TRBV5-1,NA,NA,TRBJ2-7,CASSPDKNPYEQYF,TGCGCCAGCAGCCCGGACAAGAATCCCTACGAGCAGTACTTC
TRBV28,NA,NA,TRBJ2-1,CASSLRWGRKFF,TGTGCCAGCAGTTTAAGGTGGGGACGAAAGTTCTTC
TRBV5-8,NA,NA,TRBJ1-3,CASSLRGGTGNTIYF,TGTGCCAGCAGCCTCCGGGGAGGGACTGGAAACACCATATATTTT
TRBV7-9,TRBD2,NA,TRBJ2-1,CASGLAGGRGNEQFF,TGTGCCAGCGGATTAGCGGGAGGGCGGGGCAATGAGCAGTTCTTC
TRBV29-1,NA,NA,TRBJ1-1,CSVGGQNTEAFF,TGCAGCGTTGGGGGGCAGAACACTGAAGCTTTCTTT
TRBV11-2,NA,NA,TRBJ2-2,CASSFWEDTGELFF,TGTGCCAGCAGCTTTTGGGAGGATACCGGGGAGCTGTTTTTT
TRBV4-3,NA,NA,TRBJ2-2,CASSQDPRPNTGELFF,TGCGCCAGCAGCCAAGATCCCAGGCCGAACACCGGGGAGCTGTTTTTT
TRBV7-9,NA,NA,TRBJ2-7,CASSSGESSYEQYF,TGTGCCAGCAGCTCAGGGGAAAGCTCCTACGAGCAGTACTTC
TRBV7-8,TRBD2,NA,TRBJ2-3,CASSLGAGTSTDTQYF,TGTGCCAGCAGCTTAGGAGCGGGGACTAGCACAGATACGCAGTATTTT
TRBV2,TRBD1,NA,TRBJ1-2,CASSDDRGGYGYTF,TGTGCCAGCAGTGACGACAGGGGAGGCTATGGCTACACCTTC
TRBV5-8,NA,NA,TRBJ1-2,CASSQTGPYGYTF,TGTGCCAGCAGCCAGACAGGTCCCTATGGCTACACCTTC
TRBV30,TRBD1,NA,TRBJ1-2,CAWSVRPQGAGGYTF,TGTGCCTGGAGTGTAAGGCCCCAGGGGGCAGGGGGCTACACCTTC
TRBV19,NA,NA,TRBJ1-1,CASSIGPSAANTEAFF,TGTGCCAGTAGTATAGGCCCCTCCGCGGCGAACACTGAAGCTTTCTTT
TRBV7-9,NA,once,TRBJ2-3,CASSLSGGAGDTQYF,TGTGCCAGCAGCTTATCGGGGGGCGCCGGAGATACGCAGTATTTT
TRBV7-6,NA,few,TRBJ1-1,CASSPSGRNTEAFF,TGTGCCAGCAGCCCATCCGGCCGTAACACTGAAGCTTTCTTT
TRBV5-4,TRBD1,NA,TRBJ2-3,CASSTRDRGGTDTQYF,TGTGCCAGCAGCACGAGGGACAGGGGAGGCACAGATACGCAGTATTTT
TRBV29-1,TRBD2,NA,TRBJ2-3,CSGASGKGGDTQYF,TGCAGCGGAGCTAGCGGGAAAGGAGGAGATACGCAGTATTTT
TRBV7-9,TRBD1,NA,TRBJ2-4,CASSLGGGLTGDFVIQYF,TGTGCCAGCAGCTTAGGAGGGGGTTTGACAGGGGATTTTGTCATTCAGTACTTC
TRBV18,TRBD1,NA,TRBJ1-6,CASSPDRGSYNSPLHF,TGTGCCAGCTCACCGGACAGGGGCTCCTATAATTCACCCCTCCACTTT
TRBV29-1,NA,NA,TRBJ2-7,CSVDRDYEQYF,TGCAGCGTGGACAGAGATTACGAGCAGTACTTC
TRBV15,NA,NA,TRBJ2-3,CATSRGYTDTQYF,TGTGCCACCAGCAGAGGCTATACAGATACGCAGTATTTT
TRBV10-3,NA,NA,TRBJ2-2,CAISVGGAPYTGELFF,TGTGCCATCAGTGTTGGGGGGGCGCCATACACCGGGGAGCTGTTTTTT
TRBV7-2,NA,NA,TRBJ2-5,CASSKGPQETQYF,TGTGCCAGCAGCAAGGGTCCGCAAGAGACCCAGTACTTC